The rows below give T cell receptor beta chains drawn from one sample of a study of blood T cell repertoires in COVID-19. Sequenced by immunoSEQ multiplex PCR; TCRdb stores in-frame clones only, minus some. The sample lists some 240,000 clones; 81% were seen once. Source material: peripheral blood. These receptors were taken from a woman older than 75 with COVID-19, enrolled during active disease. The CDR3 runs from the conserved cysteine through the conserved F or W. A D gene is named only where the DNA matches it firmly. Expanded clones are given a class, and other clones once, few, many or no size at all.

size: NA; J: TRBJ2-3; D: NA; V: TRBV5-4; DNA: TGTGCCAGCAGCGCGTCTAGAAATACGCAGTATTTT; CDR3: CASSASRNTQYF
size: NA; J: TRBJ1-1; D: NA; V: TRBV19; DNA: TGTGCCAGTAGTACGACATCCCGGGGCACTGAAGCTTTCTTT; CDR3: CASSTTSRGTEAFF
size: NA; J: TRBJ1-6; D: TRBD1; V: TRBV4-1; DNA: TGCGCCAGCAGCCGCTCGACAGGGATGGACTCACCCCTCCACTTT; CDR3: CASSRSTGMDSPLHF
size: NA; J: TRBJ1-2; D: NA; V: TRBV4-3; DNA: TGCGCCAGCAGCCAAGATGAGGGAGGGGGTTACTATGGCTACACCTTC; CDR3: CASSQDEGGGYYGYTF
size: NA; J: TRBJ1-5; D: TRBD1; V: TRBV6-6; DNA: TGTGCCAGTTCCCGGGACAGGGCTAATCAGCCCCAGCATTTT; CDR3: CASSRDRANQPQHF
size: NA; J: TRBJ2-7; D: TRBD1; V: TRBV10-3; DNA: TGTGCCATCAGTGAAGGCAGGGGGTCCTACGAGCAGTACTTC; CDR3: CAISEGRGSYEQYF
size: NA; J: TRBJ2-3; D: NA; V: TRBV4-2; DNA: TGTGCCAGCAGCCAAGTCACTGATACGCAGTATTTT; CDR3: CASSQVTDTQYF
size: once; J: TRBJ2-7; D: TRBD2; V: TRBV6-5; DNA: TGTGCCAGCAGTTCGGGACTAGCGGGAGGGGGCGAGCAGTACTTC; CDR3: CASSSGLAGGGEQYF
size: NA; J: TRBJ1-4; D: TRBD1; V: TRBV5-4; DNA: TGTGCCAGCAGCTGGTACAGGGGGGAAAAACTGTTTTTT; CDR3: CASSWYRGEKLFF
size: once; J: TRBJ1-2; D: NA; V: TRBV19; DNA: TGTGCCAGTAGCCGGAACTATGGCTACACCTTC; CDR3: CASSRNYGYTF
size: few; J: TRBJ1-5; D: NA; V: TRBV5-1; DNA: TGCGCCAGCAGCTTTCGAGGGGGAAGTCAGCCCCAGCATTTT; CDR3: CASSFRGGSQPQHF
size: once; J: TRBJ1-4; D: NA; V: TRBV28; DNA: TGTGCCAGCAGTTTCCGCGGGCTGGGTAATGAAAAACTGTTTTTT; CDR3: CASSFRGLGNEKLFF
size: few; J: TRBJ2-7; D: TRBD1; V: TRBV6-6; DNA: TGTGCCAGCAGTTACGGACAGGGGGAATACGAGCAGTACTTC; CDR3: CASSYGQGEYEQYF
size: few; J: TRBJ2-3; D: TRBD2; V: TRBV6-5; DNA: TGTGCCAGCAGGCGGGGGGCGGAAAGTACGCAGTATTTT; CDR3: CASRRGAESTQYF
size: once; J: TRBJ1-1; D: NA; V: TRBV2; DNA: TGTGCCAGCAAACTCATGAACACTGAAGCTTTCTTT; CDR3: CASKLMNTEAFF
size: NA; J: TRBJ1-1; D: NA; V: TRBV5-4; DNA: TGTGCCAGCAGCCCATGGCGAGGGGGGAACACTGAAGCTTTCTTT; CDR3: CASSPWRGGNTEAFF
size: NA; J: TRBJ2-7; D: NA; V: TRBV30; DNA: TGTGCCTGGAGTGTCCAGGGGATCAACGAGCAGTACTTC; CDR3: CAWSVQGINEQYF
size: once; J: TRBJ1-1; D: TRBD1; V: TRBV27; DNA: TGTGCCAGCAGTGGGGGACAGATTATGAACACTGAAGCTTTCTTT; CDR3: CASSGGQIMNTEAFF